This TCR beta chain was sequenced during a study of Ad26.COV2.S vaccination and SARS-CoV-2 variants. Data came from immunoSEQ multiplex PCR; TCRdb stores just in-frame clones and leaves some out. This table has some 190,000 clones, approximately 90% appearing once. From germline, CDR1 is MNHEY and CDR2 SVGAGI. This CDR3 region has 14 residues. Trimming shortened V by 0 bases and J by 8 bases, and 13 bases separated the two germline ends. Study-level results: The TCR breadth and depth analyses may have understated or missed part of the total T cell responses. Across vaccine and placebo recipients, the breadth of non-spike TCRs was similar.

Regarding this clone: Its matching antigen is unknown.

The sample consisted of peripheral blood, taken after recovery from COVID-19. This TCR came from a human donor who had recovered from COVID-19. The V call is TRBV6-5, the J call TRBJ1-2; possible D gene TRBD1, 6 bases. The CDR3: CASSYSAQGKGYTF. CDR3 sequence (DNA): TGTGCCAGCAGTTACTCCGCCCAGGGGAAGGGCTACACCTTC.